Below are 26 T cell receptor beta chains sequenced from a single sample in a study of blood T cells in healthy people across ages. Primed by a sample-barcoded 5' primer and a J-beta primer mix, a second PCR proceeded for about 6 to 12 cycles. A single record per CDR3 protein comes from TCRdb applying MiXCR to the 5' RACE reads. The data hold under 2,000,000 distinct CDR3 sequences, with around half observed a single time. Sequenced input: blood. The receptor set was obtained from a woman aged 35 to 49 in good health.

In this sample, this clonotype turned up a few times. The chain links TRBV10-3 to TRBJ1-6; D might be TRBD1 (5 bases). CDR1 is ENHRY and CDR2 is SYGVKD in the germline V gene. V was clipped by 0 bases and J by 2 bases, with 5 bases between them. The length of the CDR3 is 15 residues. The DNA of the CDR3 is TGTGCCATCAGTGAGTCGGGGGCCTATAATTCACCCCTCCACTTT. Residues: CAISESGAYNSPLHF.

The chain carries TRBV5-5 and TRBJ2-2; tentative D call: TRBD2 (6 bases). Germline-derived CDR1 and CDR2 are SGHKS and YYEKEE (reference sequence). V was shortened by 1 base and J by 6 bases, with 10 bases between the two germline ends. CDR3 size: 14 residues. The CDR3 loop is CASSLIGGPGELFF. CDR3 DNA sequence: TGTGCCAGCAGCTTGATCGGGGGACCCGGGGAGCTGTTTTTT.

V and J are TRBV19 and TRBJ2-4; 14 nucleotides align to TRBD2. The assigned J gene may be wrong: the sequence end matches TRBJ2-7 better. Per germline, CDR1 LNHDA and CDR2 SQIVND (reference sequence). The CDR3 is 15 amino acids. In nucleotides, the CDR3 is TGTGCCAGTAGTATTGGGACTAGCGGGGGCTACGAGCAGTACTTC. This translates into CASSIGTSGGYEQYF.

This rearrangement joins TRBV10-3 to TRBJ1-4; D may be TRBD1 (5 bases). The V end lost 0 bases, the J end lost 0 bases, and 11 bases lay between the germline ends. Germline CDR1 and CDR2: ENHRY and SYGVKD. The CDR3 extends over 17 amino acids. CDR3 in amino acids: CAISESAQGATNEKLFF. The CDR3 DNA sequence: TGTGCCATCAGTGAGTCTGCCCAGGGTGCAACTAATGAAAAACTGTTTTTT.

The genes are TRBV28 and TRBJ2-3; tentatively, D is TRBD2 (5 bases). V shed 7 bases and J shed 8 bases, with 13 bases lying between them. The CDR3 has 12 residues. Germline V gene sequence: CDR1 MDHEN, CDR2 SYDVKM. The CDR3 nucleotides read TGTGCCAGCACCCCTAGCCGAAGTACGCAGTATTTT. Translation gives CASTPSRSTQYF.

The rearrangement joins TRBV6-1 to TRBJ1-2; tentatively, D is TRBD1 (5 bases). CDR3 size: 15 residues. Trimming pared 7 bases from V and 4 bases from J, leaving 19 bases between. Per germline, CDR1 MNHNS and CDR2 SASEGT. CDR3 sequence: CASTTTGPGGYGYTF. The CDR3 bases are TGTGCCAGCACTACGACGGGACCGGGTGGCTATGGCTACACCTTC.

The rearrangement joins TRBV6-2 or TRBV6-3 to TRBJ2-1; D remains ambiguous. Germline CDR1 and CDR2: MNHEY and SVGEGT. The ends were cut back, 6 bases at V and 7 bases at J, with 10 bases in the middle. This CDR3 has 12 residues. DNA for the CDR3: TGTGCCAGCAGGGCCGCCATGAATGAGCAGTTCTTC. It encodes CASRAAMNEQFF.

J is TRBJ2-7 and V is TRBV12-3 or TRBV12-4, with 10 bases aligning to TRBD1. The DNA matches TRBJ2-4 better at its end, which makes the J call doubtful. The CDR3 is 15 residues long. CDR3: CASSSGRTGGNIQYF. The CDR3 DNA reads as TGTGCCAGCAGCTCCGGGCGGACAGGGGGAAACATTCAGTACTTC.

The chain uses TRBV7-9 and TRBJ2-7; TRBD2 might be the D (6 bases). The end of the DNA fits TRBJ2-1 better, so the J call may be wrong. The germline V gene encodes CDR1 SEHNR and CDR2 FQNEAQ (reference sequence). The length of the CDR3 is 16 residues. The CDR3 DNA sequence: TGTGCCAGCAGCCGAGCCGGGACTCAAGGTTACAATGAGCAGTTCTTC. Encoded protein: CASSRAGTQGYNEQFF.

The chain joins TRBV24-1 to TRBJ2-3, with 10 nucleotides matching TRBD2. Germline lookup yields CDR1 KGHDR and CDR2 SFDVKD. The CDR3 is 16 amino acids. Trimming cost V 6 bases and J 0 bases; bases outside gene matches: 5. CDR3 nucleotide sequence: TGTGCCACCAGTCTACAAGCGGGGGGGAGCACAGATACGCAGTATTTT. Translating it yields CATSLQAGGSTDTQYF.

V is TRBV20-1 and J is TRBJ1-2; 7 bases are shared with TRBD1. V gave up 6 bases and J gave up 6 bases; unmatched junction bases: 10. The CDR3 runs to 13 residues. Per the germline V gene, CDR1 is DFQATT and CDR2 is SNEGSKA (reference sequence). The CDR3 DNA sequence: TGCAGTGCCGGGAGACAGGGAATTGATGGCTACACCTTC. Translating it yields CSAGRQGIDGYTF.

CDR3 nucleotide sequence: TGTGCCAGCAGTGGTAGGCTGGGGCCGACCTATGGCTACACCTTC. Protein sequence: CASSGRLGPTYGYTF. J is TRBJ1-2 and V is TRBV2; tentatively, D is TRBD1 (5 bases). V was clipped by 4 bases and J by 4 bases, with 16 bases between them. This CDR3 contains 15 residues. In germline, CDR1 is SNHLY, CDR2 FYNNEI. Using reference TRBV2 and TRBJ1-2 for the parts outside the CDR3, the full variable domain is EPEVTQTPSHQVTQMGQEVILRCVPISNHLYFYWYRQILGQKVEFLVSFYNNEISEKSEIFDDQFSVERPDGSNFTLKIRSTKLEDSAMYFCASSGRLGPTYGYTFGSGTRLTVV.

J is TRBJ2-5 and V is TRBV20-1, with 9 positions matching TRBD1. CDR3 length equals 13 residues. Germline values: CDR1 DFQATT, CDR2 SNEGSKA (reference sequence). V lost 5 bases to trimming and J lost 6 bases; unmatched junction nucleotides: 7. The CDR3 DNA is TGCAGTGCTGGGACAGGGCTAGGGAAGACCCAGTACTTC. This gives the protein CSAGTGLGKTQYF.

For the CDR3, the DNA is TGTGCCAGCAGCCATCATGCTAGCACAGATACGCAGTATTTT. It yields the protein CASSHHASTDTQYF. The chain recombines TRBV12-3 or TRBV12-4 with TRBJ2-3; D unresolved. V shed 6 bases and J shed 0 bases, with 10 bases lying between them. The CDR3 loop spans 14 amino acids.

This sequence joins TRBV10-3 and TRBJ1-1; 7 nucleotides agree with TRBD1. The CDR3 has 14 amino acids. The V and J ends lost 6 bases and 1 base, in that order; junction bases with no gene match: 5. Germline V lookup: CDR1 ENHRY, CDR2 SYGVKD. The CDR3 DNA sequence: TGTGCCATCAGGGGGACAGCCTCGAACACTGAAGCTTTCTTT. Protein product: CAIRGTASNTEAFF.

V gene TRBV10-3 combines with J gene TRBJ2-3; 8 bases match TRBD1. Trimming took 6 bases from V and 2 from J; bases not matched to a gene: 13. This CDR3 is 17 amino acids long. Germline CDR1 and CDR2: ENHRY and SYGVKD. The CDR3 bases are TGTGCCATCAGCAGCCGGACAGGGAAGGTCTCCACAGATACGCAGTATTTT. Protein sequence: CAISSRTGKVSTDTQYF.

The chain couples TRBV20-1 to TRBJ2-7; D is possibly TRBD1 or TRBD2 (5 bases each). The V and J ends lost 1 base and 1 base respectively, with 11 bases between them. The CDR3 loop spans 14 amino acids. Germline V lookup: CDR1 DFQATT, CDR2 SNEGSKA (reference sequence). The CDR3 nucleotides are TGCAGTGCTAGAGGTGGGACGGTATCCTACGAGCAGTACTTC. Amino acids: CSARGGTVSYEQYF.

The J gene is TRBJ2-4, the V gene TRBV18, with no clear D. Germline CDR1 reads KGHSH; CDR2 reads LQKENI. With 6 bases removed from V and 3 bases from J, the gap between germline ends came to 15 bases. This CDR3 is built from 15 residues. This CDR3 reads CASSQGDFGKNIQYF. The CDR3, as DNA: TGTGCCAGCTCCCAAGGCGATTTCGGCAAAAACATTCAGTACTTC.

The chain joins TRBV20-1 to TRBJ1-1; D is unclear. CDR1 DFQATT and CDR2 SNEGSKA come from the germline V gene (reference sequence). The CDR3 is 14 residues long. Between the trimmed V and J ends, which lost 0 bases and 2 bases, there was a span of 10 bases. CDR3 loop: CSARDSGRNTEAFF. The CDR3 DNA follows: TGCAGTGCTAGAGATTCAGGCAGAAACACTGAAGCTTTCTTT.

CDR3 residues: CASSARTVGEQFF. CDR3 bases: TGTGCCAGCAGCGCCCGGACAGTAGGTGAGCAGTTCTTC. The chain employs TRBV7-2 and TRBJ2-1, with TRBD1 as a possible D gene (6 bases). The CDR3 is 13 amino acids. V was pared by 5 bases and J by 9 bases, with 14 bases between. From germline, CDR1 is SGHTA and CDR2 FQGNSA.

In the case of this clonotype: An end of the junction does not agree with germline; a read error may underlie this. The CDR3 DNA reads as TGTGCCAGCAGCCAAGATCTTGGACTGGAGGGGTTAGAGGCCCAGTACTTC. As protein: CASSQDLGLEGLEAQYF. The J gene is TRBJ2-5, the V gene TRBV3-1; possibly TRBD2 for D (6 bases). CDR3 length: 17 residues. Germline CDR1 LGHDT, CDR2 YNNKEL (reference sequence).

This chain joins TRBV6-5 and TRBJ1-2, with D possibly TRBD1 on 5 matching bases. The V end was cut by 0 bases, the J end by 4 bases, with 15 bases between. Germline assignment: CDR1 MNHEY and CDR2 SVGAGI. The CDR3 extends over 16 amino acids. CDR3 protein: CASSYSGMGPGYGYTF. DNA of the CDR3: TGTGCCAGCAGTTACTCTGGGATGGGGCCGGGCTATGGCTACACCTTC.

This clonotype was picked up a small number of times. This chain joins TRBV19 and TRBJ2-5, with D possibly matching TRBD2 (6 bases). The CDR3 runs to 13 residues. Germline V gene data show CDR1 as LNHDA and CDR2 as SQIVND (reference sequence). Trimming took 5 bases from V and 5 from J, leaving 12 bases between them. This CDR3 is CASSGGFGETQYF. As DNA, the CDR3 is TGTGCCAGTAGTGGAGGGTTCGGGGAGACCCAGTACTTC.

This chain uses TRBV5-1 with TRBJ1-4, with unresolved D. Germline V gene data show CDR1 as SGHRS and CDR2 as YFSETQ. Trimming shortened V by 0 bases and J by 7 bases, and 16 bases separated the two germline ends. There are 16 residues in the CDR3. The CDR3 region has the DNA TGCGCCAGCAGCTTGGGGGGTACGCGCCTAGGTGAAAAACTGTTTTTT. As protein: CASSLGGTRLGEKLFF.

V is TRBV7-2 and J is TRBJ1-4, with 7 nucleotides matching TRBD1. V dropped 1 base and J dropped 7; count of bases not matched to a gene: 9. The CDR3 extends over 16 amino acids. The germline CDR1 and CDR2 sequences are SGHTA and FQGNSA. The CDR3 DNA reads TGTGCCAGCAGCTTAGGAGGGACAGATGGTCGTGAAAAACTGTTTTTT. Amino acid sequence: CASSLGGTDGREKLFF.

This chain uses TRBV6-2 or TRBV6-3 with TRBJ2-3; D assignment may be TRBD1 or TRBD2 (5 bases each). Germline CDR1 reads MNHEY; CDR2 reads SVGEGT. The CDR3 loop spans 15 amino acids. V gave up 11 bases and J gave up 3 bases, with 21 bases separating them. This chain's CDR3 is CASGAHVMRTDTQYF. CDR3 bases: TGTGCCTCCGGGGCACACGTGATGAGGACAGATACGCAGTATTTT.